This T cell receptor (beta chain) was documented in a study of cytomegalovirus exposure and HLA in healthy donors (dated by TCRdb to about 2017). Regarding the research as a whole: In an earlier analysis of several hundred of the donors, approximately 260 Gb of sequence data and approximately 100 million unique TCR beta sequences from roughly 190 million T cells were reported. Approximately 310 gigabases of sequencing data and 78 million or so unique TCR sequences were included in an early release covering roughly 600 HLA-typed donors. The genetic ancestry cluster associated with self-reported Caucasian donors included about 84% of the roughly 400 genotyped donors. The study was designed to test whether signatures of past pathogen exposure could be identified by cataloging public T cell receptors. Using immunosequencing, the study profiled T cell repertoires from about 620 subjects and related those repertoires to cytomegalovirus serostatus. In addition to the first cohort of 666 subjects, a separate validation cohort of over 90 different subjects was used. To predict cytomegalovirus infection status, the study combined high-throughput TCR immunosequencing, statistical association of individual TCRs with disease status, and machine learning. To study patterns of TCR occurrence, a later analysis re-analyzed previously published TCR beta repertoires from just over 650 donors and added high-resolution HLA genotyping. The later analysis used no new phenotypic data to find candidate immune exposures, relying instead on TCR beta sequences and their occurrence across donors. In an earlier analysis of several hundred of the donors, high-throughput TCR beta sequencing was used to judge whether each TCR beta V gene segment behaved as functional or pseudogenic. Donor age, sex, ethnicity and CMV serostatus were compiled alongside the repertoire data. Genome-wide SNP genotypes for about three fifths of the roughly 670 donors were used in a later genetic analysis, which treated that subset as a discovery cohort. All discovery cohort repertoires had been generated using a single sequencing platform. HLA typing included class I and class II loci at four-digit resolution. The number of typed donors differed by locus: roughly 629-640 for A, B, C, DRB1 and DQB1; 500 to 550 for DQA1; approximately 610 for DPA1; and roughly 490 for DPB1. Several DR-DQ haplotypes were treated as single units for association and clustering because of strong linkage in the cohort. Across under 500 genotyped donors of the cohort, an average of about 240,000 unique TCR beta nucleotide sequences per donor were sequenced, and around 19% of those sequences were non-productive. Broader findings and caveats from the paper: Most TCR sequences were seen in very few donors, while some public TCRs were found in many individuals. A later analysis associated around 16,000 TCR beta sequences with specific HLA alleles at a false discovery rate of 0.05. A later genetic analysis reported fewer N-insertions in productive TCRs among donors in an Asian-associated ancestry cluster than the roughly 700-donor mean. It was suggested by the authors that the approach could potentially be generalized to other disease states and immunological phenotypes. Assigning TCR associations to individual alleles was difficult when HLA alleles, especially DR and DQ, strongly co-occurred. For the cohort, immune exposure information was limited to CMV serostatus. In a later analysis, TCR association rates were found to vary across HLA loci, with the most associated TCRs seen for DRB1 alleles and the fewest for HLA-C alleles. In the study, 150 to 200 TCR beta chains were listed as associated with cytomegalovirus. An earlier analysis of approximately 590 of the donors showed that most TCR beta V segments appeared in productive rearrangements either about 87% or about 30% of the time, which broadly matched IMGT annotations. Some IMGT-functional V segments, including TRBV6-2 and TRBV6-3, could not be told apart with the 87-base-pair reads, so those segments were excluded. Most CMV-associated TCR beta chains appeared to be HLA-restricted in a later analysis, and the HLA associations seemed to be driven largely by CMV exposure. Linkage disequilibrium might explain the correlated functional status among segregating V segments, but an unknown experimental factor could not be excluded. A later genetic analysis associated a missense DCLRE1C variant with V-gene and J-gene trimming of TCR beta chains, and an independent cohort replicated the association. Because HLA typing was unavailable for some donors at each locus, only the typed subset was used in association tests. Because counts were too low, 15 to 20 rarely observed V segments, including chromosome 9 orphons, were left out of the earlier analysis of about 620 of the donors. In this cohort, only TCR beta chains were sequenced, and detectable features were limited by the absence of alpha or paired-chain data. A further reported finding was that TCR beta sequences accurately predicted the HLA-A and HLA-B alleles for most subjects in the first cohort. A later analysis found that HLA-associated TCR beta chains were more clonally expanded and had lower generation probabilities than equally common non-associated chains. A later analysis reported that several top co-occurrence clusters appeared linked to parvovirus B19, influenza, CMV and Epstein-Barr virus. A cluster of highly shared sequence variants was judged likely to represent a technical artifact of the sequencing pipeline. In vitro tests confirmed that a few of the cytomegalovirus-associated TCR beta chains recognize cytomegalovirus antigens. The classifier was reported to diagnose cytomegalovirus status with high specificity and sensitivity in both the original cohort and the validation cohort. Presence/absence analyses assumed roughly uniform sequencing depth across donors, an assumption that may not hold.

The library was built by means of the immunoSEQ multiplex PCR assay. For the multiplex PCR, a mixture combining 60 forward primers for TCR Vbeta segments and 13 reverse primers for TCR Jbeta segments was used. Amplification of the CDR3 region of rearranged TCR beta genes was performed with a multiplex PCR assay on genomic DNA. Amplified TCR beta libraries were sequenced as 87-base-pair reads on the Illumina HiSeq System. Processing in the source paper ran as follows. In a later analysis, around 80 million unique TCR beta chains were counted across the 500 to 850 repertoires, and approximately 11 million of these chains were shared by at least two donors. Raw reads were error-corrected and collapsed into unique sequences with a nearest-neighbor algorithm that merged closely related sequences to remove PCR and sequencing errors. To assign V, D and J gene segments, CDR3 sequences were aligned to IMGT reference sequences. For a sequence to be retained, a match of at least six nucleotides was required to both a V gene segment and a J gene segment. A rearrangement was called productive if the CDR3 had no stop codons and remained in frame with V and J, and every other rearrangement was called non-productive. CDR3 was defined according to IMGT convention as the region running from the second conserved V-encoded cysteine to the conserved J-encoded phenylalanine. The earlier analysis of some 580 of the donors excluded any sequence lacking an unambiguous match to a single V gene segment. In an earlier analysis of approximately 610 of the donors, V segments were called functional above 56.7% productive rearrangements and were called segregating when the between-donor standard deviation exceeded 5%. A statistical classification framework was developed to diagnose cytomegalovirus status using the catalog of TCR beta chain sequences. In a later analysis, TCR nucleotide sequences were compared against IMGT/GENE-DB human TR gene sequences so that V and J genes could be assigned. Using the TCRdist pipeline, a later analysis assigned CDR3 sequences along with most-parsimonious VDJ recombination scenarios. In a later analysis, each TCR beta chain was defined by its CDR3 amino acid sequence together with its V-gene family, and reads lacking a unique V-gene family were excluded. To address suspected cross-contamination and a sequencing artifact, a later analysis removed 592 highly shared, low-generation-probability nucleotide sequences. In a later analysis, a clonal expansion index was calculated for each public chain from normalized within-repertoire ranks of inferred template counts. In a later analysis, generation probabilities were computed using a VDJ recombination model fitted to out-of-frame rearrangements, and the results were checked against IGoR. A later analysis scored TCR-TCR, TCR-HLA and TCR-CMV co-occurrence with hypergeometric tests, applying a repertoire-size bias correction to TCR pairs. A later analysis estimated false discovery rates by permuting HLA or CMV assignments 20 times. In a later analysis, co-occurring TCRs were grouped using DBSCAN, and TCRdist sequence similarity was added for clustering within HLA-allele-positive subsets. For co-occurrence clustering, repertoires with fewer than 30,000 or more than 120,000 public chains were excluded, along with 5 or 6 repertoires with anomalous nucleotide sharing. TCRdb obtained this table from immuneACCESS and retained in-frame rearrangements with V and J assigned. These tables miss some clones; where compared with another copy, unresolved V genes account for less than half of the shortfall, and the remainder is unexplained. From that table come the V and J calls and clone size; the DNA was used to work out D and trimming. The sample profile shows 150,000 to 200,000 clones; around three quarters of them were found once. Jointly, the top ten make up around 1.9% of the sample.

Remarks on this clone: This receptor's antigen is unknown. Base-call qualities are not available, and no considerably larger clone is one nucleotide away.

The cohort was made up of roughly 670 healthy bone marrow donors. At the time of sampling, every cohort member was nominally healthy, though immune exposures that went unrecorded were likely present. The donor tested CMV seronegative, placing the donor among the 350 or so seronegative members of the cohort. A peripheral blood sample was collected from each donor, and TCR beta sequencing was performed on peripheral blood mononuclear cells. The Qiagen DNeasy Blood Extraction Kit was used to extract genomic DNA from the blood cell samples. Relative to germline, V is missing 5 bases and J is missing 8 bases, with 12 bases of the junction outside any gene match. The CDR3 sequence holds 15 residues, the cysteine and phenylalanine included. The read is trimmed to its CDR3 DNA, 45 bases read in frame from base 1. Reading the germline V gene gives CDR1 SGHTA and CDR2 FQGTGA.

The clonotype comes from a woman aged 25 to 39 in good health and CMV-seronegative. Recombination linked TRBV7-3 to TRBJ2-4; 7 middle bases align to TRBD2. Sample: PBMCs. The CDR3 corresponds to CASSPGLGDTDIQYF. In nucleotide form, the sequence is TGTGCCAGCAGCCCCGGACTAGGGGATACCGACATTCAGTACTTC.